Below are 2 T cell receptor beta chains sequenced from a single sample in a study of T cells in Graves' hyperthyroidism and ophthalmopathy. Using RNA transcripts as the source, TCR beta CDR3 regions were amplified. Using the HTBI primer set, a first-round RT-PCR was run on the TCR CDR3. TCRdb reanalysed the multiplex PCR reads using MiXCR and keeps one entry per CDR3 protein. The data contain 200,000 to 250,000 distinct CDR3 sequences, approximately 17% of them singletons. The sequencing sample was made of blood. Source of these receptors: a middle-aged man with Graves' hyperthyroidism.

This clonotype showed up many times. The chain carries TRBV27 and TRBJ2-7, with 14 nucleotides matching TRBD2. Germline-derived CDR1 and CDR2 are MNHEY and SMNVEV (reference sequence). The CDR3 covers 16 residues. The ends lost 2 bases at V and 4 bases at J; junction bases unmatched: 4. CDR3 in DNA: TGTGCCAGCAGTTTAGACGGACTAGCGGGAGGTTACGAGCAGTACTTC. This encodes CASSLDGLAGGYEQYF.

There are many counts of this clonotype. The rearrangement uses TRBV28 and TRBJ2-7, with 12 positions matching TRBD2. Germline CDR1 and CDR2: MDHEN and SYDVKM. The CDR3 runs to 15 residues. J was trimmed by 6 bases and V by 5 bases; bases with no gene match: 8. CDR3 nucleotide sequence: TGTGCCAGCAGTACGCTAGCGGGAGGGCCTCTCGAGCAGTACTTC. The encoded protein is CASSTLAGGPLEQYF.